Each of the 15 T cell receptor beta chains below was sequenced from the same sample in a study of cytomegalovirus exposure and HLA in healthy donors. The PCR was carried out with 60 Vbeta primers and 13 Jbeta primers. TCRdb's table, derived via immunoSEQ multiplex PCR, lists solely in-frame clones and lacks some. This sample carries 130,000 or so clones, 65% to 90% of them seen once, and the ten largest clones take about 2%. Input material: PBMCs. These receptors were obtained from a woman aged 35 to 49 in good health and CMV-seronegative.

This clone was found a few times. V usage is TRBV6-1 and J usage is TRBJ1-5, with TRBD1 identical over 7 bases. Trimming cost V 7 bases and J 8 bases; bases outside gene matches: 8. The CDR3 is 13 residues long. Germline lookup yields CDR1 MNHNS and CDR2 SASEGT. CDR3 in amino acids: CASTNRGSEPQHF. The CDR3 nucleotides read TGTGCCAGCACCAACAGGGGTAGTGAGCCCCAGCATTTT.

V usage is TRBV6-5 and J usage is TRBJ2-2, with D tentatively TRBD1 (5 bases). CDR3 length: 15 residues. Germline V CDR1 and CDR2: MNHEY, SVGAGI. V was clipped by 2 bases and J by 4 bases, with 11 bases between them. This CDR3 is CASSYRGPATGELFF. Here the CDR3 DNA reads TGTGCCAGCAGTTACAGGGGCCCAGCCACCGGGGAGCTGTTTTTT.

The chain combines TRBV10-3 with TRBJ2-7; 12 bases line up with TRBD1. This CDR3 is built from 14 residues. V lost 5 bases, J lost 7 bases, and 6 bases stayed unmatched. The V gene's germline CDR1 is ENHRY and CDR2 SYGVKD. The CDR3 sequence: CAISLGQGAGEQYF. CDR3 nucleotides: TGTGCCATCAGTCTGGGACAGGGGGCAGGGGAGCAGTACTTC.

The chain couples TRBV9 to TRBJ1-1; D is possibly TRBD1 (6 bases). V was cut by 2 bases and J by 5 bases, with 16 bases left in between. Germline CDR1 is SGDLS and CDR2 is YYNGEE. The CDR3 runs to 15 residues. CDR3 amino acids: CASSVLSLQGTEAFF. CDR3 nucleotide sequence: TGTGCCAGCAGCGTTCTCTCACTACAGGGAACTGAAGCTTTCTTT.

The chain joins TRBV10-3 to TRBJ1-1; tentative D call: TRBD1 (6 bases). In germline, CDR1 is ENHRY, CDR2 SYGVKD. V lost 10 bases and J 7 bases, leaving 16 bases between the germline ends. This CDR3 has 12 amino acids. In DNA, the CDR3 is TGTGCCACCCAAGGGGGGGGCAGTGAAGCTTTCTTT. Amino acids: CATQGGGSEAFF.

The chain recombines TRBV6-1 with TRBJ2-1, with 7 nucleotides matching TRBD1. The CDR3 has 12 amino acids. Germline V lookup: CDR1 MNHNS, CDR2 SASEGT. The J segment lost 13 bases and the V segment lost 3 bases, leaving 6 bases of the junction unmatched. CDR3 protein: CASSDRTGPQFF. In DNA form, the CDR3 reads TGTGCCAGCAGTGATAGGACAGGTCCACAGTTCTTC.

The V call is TRBV11-2, the J call TRBJ1-1; 7 bases match TRBD1. There are 14 residues in the CDR3. The germline V gene encodes CDR1 SGHAT and CDR2 FQNNGV. Trimming took 5 bases from V and 8 from J; bases not matched to a gene: 11. As DNA, the CDR3 is TGTGCCAGCAGCGCATCCCTGACAGGGTCGGAAGCTTTCTTT. It specifies CASSASLTGSEAFF.

The chain couples TRBV6-1 to TRBJ2-2, with D tentatively TRBD1 (8 bases). This CDR3 has 20 residues. Germline CDR1 and CDR2: MNHNS and SASEGT. V lost 4 bases and J 6 bases, leaving 30 bases between the germline ends. The CDR3 bases are TGTGCCAGCAGTGCCCATCGGGACAGGATAGGGGGAGGGAGGGCCGGGGAGCTGTTTTTT. The encoded protein is CASSAHRDRIGGGRAGELFF.

V usage is TRBV7-9 and J usage is TRBJ1-4, with a weak D call TRBD1 (6 bases). The V gene lost 5 bases and the J gene lost 0 bases, with 13 bases spanning the gap. Germline CDR1 and CDR2: SEHNR and FQNEAQ (reference sequence). CDR3 length: 16 amino acids. The CDR3 DNA is TGTGCCAGCAGCCGGACAGCCCAAACAACTAATGAAAAACTGTTTTTT. Translating gives CASSRTAQTTNEKLFF.

The count of this clone is one. V and J are TRBV7-9 and TRBJ2-1; TRBD1 agrees at 8 bases. The CDR3 runs 18 residues. CDR1 is SEHNR and CDR2 is FQNEAQ in the germline V gene (reference sequence). The J segment lost 1 base and the V segment lost 2 bases, leaving 10 bases of the junction unmatched. CDR3 loop: CASSLFRQGARSYNEQFF. The CDR3 DNA is TGTGCCAGCAGCTTATTCAGGCAGGGGGCGAGGTCCTACAATGAGCAGTTCTTC.

The chain has TRBV29-1 and TRBJ2-1; no clear D. There are 8 residues in the CDR3. V was shortened by 7 bases and J by 9 bases, with 4 bases between the two germline ends. Germline CDR1 is SQVTM and CDR2 is ANQGSEA. The CDR3 DNA reads as TGCAGCGCCCGTGAGCAGTTCTTC. It translates to CSAREQFF.

The rearrangement uses TRBV10-3 and TRBJ2-5; D not resolved. The CDR3 loop spans 13 amino acids. From germline, CDR1 is ENHRY and CDR2 SYGVKD. Between the trimmed V and J ends, which lost 6 bases and 5 bases, there was a span of 13 bases. The CDR3 sequence: CAIRGEAWETQYF. CDR3 nucleotides: TGTGCCATCAGAGGAGAGGCTTGGGAGACCCAGTACTTC.

By proportion, this clone is large. The chain links TRBV7-2 to TRBJ2-1; 8 bases fit TRBD2. CDR1 SGHTA and CDR2 FQGNSA come from the germline V gene. The CDR3 is 15 amino acids. J was trimmed by 10 bases and V by 1 base; bases with no gene match: 9. The CDR3 is CASSLGLHTGGEQFF. In DNA form, the CDR3 reads TGTGCCAGCAGCTTAGGACTACACACGGGAGGGGAGCAGTTCTTC.

This rearrangement joins TRBV7-8 to TRBJ2-7; 7 nucleotides line up with TRBD2. This CDR3 has 14 amino acids. Germline lookup yields CDR1 SGHVS and CDR2 FQNEAQ. The V and J ends lost 8 bases and 5 bases, in that order; junction bases with no gene match: 12. This CDR3 is CASSRTSGDHEQYF. The CDR3 DNA is TGTGCCAGCTCTCGGACTAGTGGCGATCACGAGCAGTACTTC. Filled out from reference TRBV7-8 and TRBJ2-7, the complete variable domain reads GAGVSQSPRYKVAKRGQDVALRCDPISGHVSLFWYQQALGQGPEFLTYFQNEAQLDKSGLPSDRFFAERPEGSVSTLKIQRTQQEDSAVYLCASSRTSGDHEQYFGPGTRLTVT.

This chain connects TRBV11-2 to TRBJ2-2; D is unresolved. Per the germline V gene, CDR1 is SGHAT and CDR2 is FQNNGV. Deletions cut 5 bases from V and 5 bases from J, with 9 bases between. The CDR3 is 13 amino acids. The CDR3 region is CASSERWTGELFF. The CDR3 DNA follows: TGTGCCAGCAGCGAGCGTTGGACCGGGGAGCTGTTTTTT. The whole variable domain, remainder taken from reference TRBV11-2 and TRBJ2-2, is EAGVAQSPRYKIIEKRQSVAFWCNPISGHATLYWYQQILGQGPKLLIQFQNNGVVDDSQLPKDRFSAERLKGVDSTLKIQPAKLEDSAVYLCASSERWTGELFFGEGSRLTVL.